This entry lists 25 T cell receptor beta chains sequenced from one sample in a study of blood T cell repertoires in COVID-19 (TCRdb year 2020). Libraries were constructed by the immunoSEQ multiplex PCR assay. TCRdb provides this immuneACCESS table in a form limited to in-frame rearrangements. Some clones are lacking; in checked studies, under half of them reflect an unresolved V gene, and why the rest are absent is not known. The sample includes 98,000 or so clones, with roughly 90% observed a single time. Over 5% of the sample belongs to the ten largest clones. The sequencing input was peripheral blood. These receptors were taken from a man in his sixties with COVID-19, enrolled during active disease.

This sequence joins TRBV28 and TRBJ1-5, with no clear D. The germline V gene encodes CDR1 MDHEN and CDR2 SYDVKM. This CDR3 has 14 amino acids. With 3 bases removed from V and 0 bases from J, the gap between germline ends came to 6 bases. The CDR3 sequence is CASSFTDSNQPQHF. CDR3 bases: TGTGCCAGCAGTTTTACAGATAGCAATCAGCCCCAGCATTTT.

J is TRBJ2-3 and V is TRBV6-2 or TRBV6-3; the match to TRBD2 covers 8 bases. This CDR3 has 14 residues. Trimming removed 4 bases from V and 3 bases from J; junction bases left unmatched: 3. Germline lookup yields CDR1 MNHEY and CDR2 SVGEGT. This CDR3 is CASSFERETDTQYF. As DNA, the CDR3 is TGTGCCAGCAGTTTCGAGCGGGAGACAGATACGCAGTATTTT.

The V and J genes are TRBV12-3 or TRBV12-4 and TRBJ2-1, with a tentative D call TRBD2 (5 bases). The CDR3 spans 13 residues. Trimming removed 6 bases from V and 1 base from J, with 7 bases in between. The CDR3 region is CASSGVSYNEQFF. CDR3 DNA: TGTGCCAGCAGCGGGGTTTCCTACAATGAGCAGTTCTTC.

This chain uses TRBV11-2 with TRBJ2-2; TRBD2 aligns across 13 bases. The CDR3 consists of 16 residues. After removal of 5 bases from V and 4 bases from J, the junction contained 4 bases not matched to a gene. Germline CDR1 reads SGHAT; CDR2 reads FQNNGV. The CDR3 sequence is CASSQTSGGFTGELFF. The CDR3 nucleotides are TGTGCCAGCAGCCAGACTAGCGGGGGGTTCACCGGGGAGCTGTTTTTT.

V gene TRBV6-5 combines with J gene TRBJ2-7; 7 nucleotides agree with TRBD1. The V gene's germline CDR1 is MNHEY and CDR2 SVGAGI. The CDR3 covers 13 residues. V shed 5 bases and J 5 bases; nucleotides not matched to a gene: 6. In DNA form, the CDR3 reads TGTGCCAGCAGTCGACAGGGTACCCACGAGCAGTACTTC. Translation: CASSRQGTHEQYF.

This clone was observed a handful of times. The CDR3: CASSSTPGGWRGYTF. The CDR3 nucleotides read TGTGCCAGCAGCTCGACCCCCGGCGGCTGGAGGGGCTACACCTTC. The genes are TRBV11-2 and TRBJ1-2; the D is unclear. Germline V gives CDR1 SGHAT, CDR2 FQNNGV. CDR3 length equals 15 residues. V lost 4 bases, J lost 8 bases, and 20 bases lay in between.

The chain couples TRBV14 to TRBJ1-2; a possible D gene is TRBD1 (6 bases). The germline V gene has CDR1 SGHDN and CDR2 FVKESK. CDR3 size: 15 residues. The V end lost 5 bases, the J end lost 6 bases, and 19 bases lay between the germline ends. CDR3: CASSNPGALRDGYTF. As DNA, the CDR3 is TGTGCCAGCAGCAATCCAGGGGCCCTTCGGGATGGCTACACCTTC.

CDR3 protein: CASTGGAETQYF. Written as DNA, the CDR3 is TGTGCCAGCACGGGGGGGGCGGAGACCCAGTACTTC. V gene TRBV2 combines with J gene TRBJ2-5, with 8 bases lining up with TRBD2. With V trimmed by 7 bases and J by 5 bases, 3 bases remained unmatched. This CDR3 region has 12 residues. The germline gives CDR1 SNHLY, CDR2 FYNNEI.

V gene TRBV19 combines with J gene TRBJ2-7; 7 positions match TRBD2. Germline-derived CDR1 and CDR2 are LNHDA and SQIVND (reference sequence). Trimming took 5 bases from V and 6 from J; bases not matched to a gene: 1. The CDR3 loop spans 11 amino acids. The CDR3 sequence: CASSGGSEQYF. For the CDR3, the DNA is TGTGCCAGTAGTGGCGGGAGCGAGCAGTACTTC.

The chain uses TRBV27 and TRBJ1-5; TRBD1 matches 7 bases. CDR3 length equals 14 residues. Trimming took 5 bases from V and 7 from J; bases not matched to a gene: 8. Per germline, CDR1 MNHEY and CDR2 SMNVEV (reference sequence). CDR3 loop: CASSPGQYNQPQHF. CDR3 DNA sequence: TGTGCCAGCAGTCCGGGACAGTATAACCAGCCCCAGCATTTT.

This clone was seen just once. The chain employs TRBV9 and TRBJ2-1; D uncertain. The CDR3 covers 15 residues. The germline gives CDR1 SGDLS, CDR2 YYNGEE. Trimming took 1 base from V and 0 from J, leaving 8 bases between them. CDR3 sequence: CASSVTPSSYNEQFF. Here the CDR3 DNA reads TGTGCCAGCAGCGTAACCCCTAGCTCCTACAATGAGCAGTTCTTC.

The CDR3 DNA follows: TGTGCCACTAGGGGGAACACTGAAGCTTTCTTT. Amino acid sequence: CATRGNTEAFF. The J gene is TRBJ1-1, the V gene TRBV10-3, with D perhaps matching TRBD1 (5 bases). Germline V gives CDR1 ENHRY, CDR2 SYGVKD. This CDR3 region has 11 residues. V gave up 10 bases and J gave up 1 base, with 7 bases separating them.

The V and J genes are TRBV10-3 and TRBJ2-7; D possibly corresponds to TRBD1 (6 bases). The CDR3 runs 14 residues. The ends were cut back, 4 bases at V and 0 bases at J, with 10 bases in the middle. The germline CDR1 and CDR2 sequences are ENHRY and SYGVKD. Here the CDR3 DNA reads TGTGCCATCAGTGGGGACACTAGCTCCTACGAGCAGTACTTC. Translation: CAISGDTSSYEQYF.

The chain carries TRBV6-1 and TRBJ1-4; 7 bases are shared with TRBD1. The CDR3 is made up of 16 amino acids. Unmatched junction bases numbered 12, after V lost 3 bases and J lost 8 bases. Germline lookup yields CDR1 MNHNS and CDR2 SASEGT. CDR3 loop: CASSDERTGVGEKLFF. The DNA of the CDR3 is TGTGCCAGCAGTGACGAGAGGACAGGCGTTGGAGAAAAACTGTTTTTT.

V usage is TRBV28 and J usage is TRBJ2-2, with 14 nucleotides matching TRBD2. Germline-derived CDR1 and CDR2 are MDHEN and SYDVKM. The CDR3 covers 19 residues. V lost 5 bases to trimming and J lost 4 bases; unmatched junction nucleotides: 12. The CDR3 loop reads CASSPSTSGRAFGTGELFF. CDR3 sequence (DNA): TGTGCCAGCAGTCCCTCGACTAGCGGGAGGGCTTTTGGCACCGGGGAGCTGTTTTTT.

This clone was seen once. The CDR3 loop is CASSLAIRATGNTIYF. CDR3 DNA: TGTGCCAGCAGCTTAGCGATCAGGGCAACTGGAAACACCATATATTTT. The genes are TRBV7-6 and TRBJ1-3; tentatively, D is TRBD1 (5 bases). The germline gives CDR1 SGHVS, CDR2 FNYEAQ. This CDR3 has 16 amino acids. V was clipped by 0 bases and J by 2 bases, with 11 bases between them. The whole variable domain, remainder taken from reference TRBV7-6 and TRBJ1-3, is GAGVSQSPRYKVTKRGQDVALRCDPISGHVSLYWYRQALGQGPEFLTYFNYEAQQDKSGLPNDRFSAERPEGSISTLTIQRTEQRDSAMYRCASSLAIRATGNTIYFGEGSWLTVV.

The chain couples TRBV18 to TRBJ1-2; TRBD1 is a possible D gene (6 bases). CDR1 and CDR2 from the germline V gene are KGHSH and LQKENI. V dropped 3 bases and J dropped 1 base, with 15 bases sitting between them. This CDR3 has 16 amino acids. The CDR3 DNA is TGTGCCAGCTCACCGGAGACAGGAGACCTTAACTATGGCTACACCTTC. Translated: CASSPETGDLNYGYTF.

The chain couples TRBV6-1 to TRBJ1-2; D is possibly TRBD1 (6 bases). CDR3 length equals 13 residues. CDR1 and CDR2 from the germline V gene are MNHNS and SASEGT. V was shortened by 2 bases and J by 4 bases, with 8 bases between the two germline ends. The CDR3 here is CASSETGPYGYTF. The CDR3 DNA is TGTGCCAGCAGTGAAACAGGGCCCTATGGCTACACCTTC.

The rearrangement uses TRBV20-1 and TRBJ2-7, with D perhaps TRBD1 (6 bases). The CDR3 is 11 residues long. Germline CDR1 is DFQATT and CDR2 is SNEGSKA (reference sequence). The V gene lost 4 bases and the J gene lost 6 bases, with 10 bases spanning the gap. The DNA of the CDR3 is TGCAGTGCTACGCAGGGGAGCGAGCAGTACTTC. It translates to CSATQGSEQYF.

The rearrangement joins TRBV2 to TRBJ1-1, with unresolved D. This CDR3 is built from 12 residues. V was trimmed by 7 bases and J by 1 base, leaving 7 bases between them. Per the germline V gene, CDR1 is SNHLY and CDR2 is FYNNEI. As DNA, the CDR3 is TGTGCCAGCATGGCAGAGAACACTGAAGCTTTCTTT. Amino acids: CASMAENTEAFF.

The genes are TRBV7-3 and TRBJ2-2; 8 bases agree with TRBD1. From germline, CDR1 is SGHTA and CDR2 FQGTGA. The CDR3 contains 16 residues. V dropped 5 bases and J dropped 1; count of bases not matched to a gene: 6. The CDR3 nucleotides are TGTGCCAGCAGCCCGCGGGACAGGATGAACACCGGGGAGCTGTTTTTT. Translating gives CASSPRDRMNTGELFF. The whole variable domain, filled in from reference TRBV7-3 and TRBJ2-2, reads GAGVSQTPSNKVTEKGKYVELRCDPISGHTALYWYRQSLGQGPEFLIYFQGTGAADDSGLPNDRFFAVRPEGSVSTLKIQRTERGDSAVYLCASSPRDRMNTGELFFGEGSRLTVL.

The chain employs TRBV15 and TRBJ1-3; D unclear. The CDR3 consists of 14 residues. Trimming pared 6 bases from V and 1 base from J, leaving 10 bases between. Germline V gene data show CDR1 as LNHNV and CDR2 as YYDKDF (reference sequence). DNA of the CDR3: TGTGCCACCAGTTCGGGTTTGTCTGGAAACACCATATATTTT. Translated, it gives CATSSGLSGNTIYF.

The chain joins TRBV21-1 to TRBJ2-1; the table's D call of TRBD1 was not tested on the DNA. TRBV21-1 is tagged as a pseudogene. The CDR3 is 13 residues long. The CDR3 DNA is TGTGCCAGCAGCAAACACCAGGTCAATGAGCAGTTCTTC. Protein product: CASSKHQVNEQFF.

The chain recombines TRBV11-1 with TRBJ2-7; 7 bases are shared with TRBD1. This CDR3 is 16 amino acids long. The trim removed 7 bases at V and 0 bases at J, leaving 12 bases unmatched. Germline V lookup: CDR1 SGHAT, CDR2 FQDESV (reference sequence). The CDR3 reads CASNSDMGQISYEQYF. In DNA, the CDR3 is TGTGCCAGCAACTCGGACATGGGACAGATCTCCTACGAGCAGTACTTC. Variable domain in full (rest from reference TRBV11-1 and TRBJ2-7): EAEVAQSPRYKITEKSQAVAFWCDPISGHATLYWYRQILGQGPELLVQFQDESVVDDSQLPKDRFSAERLKGVDSTLKIQPAELGDSAMYLCASNSDMGQISYEQYFGPGTRLTVT.

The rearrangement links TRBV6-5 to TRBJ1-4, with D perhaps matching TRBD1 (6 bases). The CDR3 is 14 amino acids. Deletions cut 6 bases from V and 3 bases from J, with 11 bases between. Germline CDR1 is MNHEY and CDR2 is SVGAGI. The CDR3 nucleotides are TGTGCCAGCAGCCGGGACACAGCTAATGAAAAACTGTTTTTT. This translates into CASSRDTANEKLFF.